This TCR beta chain was profiled in a study of blood T cell repertoires in COVID-19. Participants spanned ages about 18 to 100 years and resided in roughly 22 US areas. The length of the CDR3 is 16 residues. Trimming shortened V by 7 bases and J by 3 bases, and 21 bases separated the two germline ends. Germline lookup yields CDR1 SGHRS and CDR2 YFSETQ. Original analysis: Amplification of reference gene primers provided the estimated nucleated cell counts. Data came from immunoSEQ multiplex PCR; TCRdb stores just in-frame clones and leaves some out. The V and J calls and clone size are taken from that table; D and trimming were inferred from the DNA. This repertoire shows roughly 220,000 clones, 90% found once; its top ten account for over 13%.

The chain is built from TRBV5-1 and TRBJ2-3; TRBD2 might be the D (6 bases). The source of this sequence is a man younger than 40 who had been exposed to COVID-19. Source material: PBMCs or T cells enriched from blood (not recorded which). CDR3 bases: TGCGCCAGCGGGGATGGCGGGACCCCCGCTACAGATACGCAGTATTTT. This gives the protein CASGDGGTPATDTQYF.